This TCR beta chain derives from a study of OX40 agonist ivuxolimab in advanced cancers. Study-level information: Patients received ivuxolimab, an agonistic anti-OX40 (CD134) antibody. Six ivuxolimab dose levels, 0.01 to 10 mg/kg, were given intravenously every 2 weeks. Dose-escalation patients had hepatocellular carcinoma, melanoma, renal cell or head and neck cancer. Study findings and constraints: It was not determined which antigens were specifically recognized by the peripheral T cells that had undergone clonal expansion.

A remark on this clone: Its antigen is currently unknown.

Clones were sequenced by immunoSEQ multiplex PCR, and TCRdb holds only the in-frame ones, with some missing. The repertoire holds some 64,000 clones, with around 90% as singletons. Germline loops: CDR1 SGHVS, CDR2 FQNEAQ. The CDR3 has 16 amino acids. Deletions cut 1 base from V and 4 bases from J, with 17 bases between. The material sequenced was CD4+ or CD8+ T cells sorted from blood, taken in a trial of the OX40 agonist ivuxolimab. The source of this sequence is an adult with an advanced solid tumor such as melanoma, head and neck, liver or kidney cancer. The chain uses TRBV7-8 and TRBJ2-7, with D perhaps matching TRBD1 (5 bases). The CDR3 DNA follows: TGTGCCAGCAGCTTAGAGGGGCCGACCGCCCGATACGAGCAGTACTTC. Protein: CASSLEGPTARYEQYF.